What follows is one T cell receptor (beta chain) and its context. The germline and genes are mouse ones. The DNA ends 1 residue before the CDR3 does, and the rest of the CDR3 is filled in from the germline J gene. This sample was taken from a study of tissue T cells after allogeneic stem cell transplantation. Here immunoSEQ multiplex PCR was the method, and the copy in TCRdb shows in-frame clones only, minus some. There are 40,000 to 50,000 clones in the sample; 73% occur only once, and roughly 0.55% lies in the top ten. The germline V gene encodes CDR1 KGHTA and CDR2 FQNQQP. This CDR3 is 13 amino acids long.

The chain joins TRBV23 to TRBJ1-3; TRBD1 was called by the table and not checked on the DNA. The receptor was derived from a pool of C57BL/6 mice in good health. The sample was sorted cells pooled from one or two spleens. The CDR3 sequence: CSSSRGSGNTLYF. The part of the CDR3 DNA that was read is TGCTCCAGTAGCAGGGGCTCTGGAAATACGCTCTAT.